Listed here are 8 T cell receptor beta chains from one sample, sequenced in a study of post-analysis software for immune sequencing data. Study conclusions and caveats: Patients showed TRBV5-6, TRBV5-1 and TRBV20-1 among roughly 5 TRBV segments more frequent than in controls.

For these TCRs, the target antigens are not known. Libraries were made from TCR beta cDNA, and they carried unique molecular identifiers. TCRdb re-analysed the PCR reads in MiXCR, keeping a single row per CDR3 protein. The sample has hundreds of thousands of distinct CDR3 sequences, more than 50% seen once. The sample was blood. The receptors were gathered from a girl aged 2-9 years with multiple sclerosis.

The chain has TRBV6-2 or TRBV6-3 and TRBJ2-3; D is perhaps TRBD2 (5 bases). The CDR3 runs to 13 residues. Germline V gene sequence: CDR1 MNHEY, CDR2 SVGEGT. V gave up 5 bases and J gave up 5 bases, with 11 bases separating them. CDR3 protein: CASSRLGEDTQYF. Written as DNA, the CDR3 is TGTGCCAGCAGTAGACTGGGAGAAGATACGCAGTATTTT.

The gene calls are TRBV10-3 and TRBJ2-7; weak D call: TRBD1 (6 bases). The germline V gene has CDR1 ENHRY and CDR2 SYGVKD. The V and J ends lost 3 bases and 3 bases respectively, with 12 bases between them. This CDR3 is 14 amino acids long. As DNA, the CDR3 is TGTGCCATCAGTGACCTAGGACAGAGCTACGAGCAGTACTTC. Translation: CAISDLGQSYEQYF.

CDR3 in amino acids: CASSPHLGQQFF. CDR3 DNA sequence: TGTGCCAGCAGCCCTCATTTGGGTCAGCAGTTCTTC. The gene calls are TRBV3-1 and TRBJ2-1; D not certain. This CDR3 is built from 12 residues. With 4 bases removed from V and 11 bases from J, the gap between germline ends came to 12 bases. Per germline, CDR1 LGHDT and CDR2 YNNKEL (reference sequence).

The genes are TRBV28 and TRBJ2-7, with TRBD2 identical over 10 bases. This CDR3 spans 13 amino acids. The V segment lost 8 bases and the J segment 3 bases; nucleotides outside the gene matches: 4. The germline V gene encodes CDR1 MDHEN and CDR2 SYDVKM. In DNA form, the CDR3 reads TGTGCCAGCGGAGCGGGAGGGTACTACGAGCAGTACTTC. Amino acid sequence: CASGAGGYYEQYF.

The chain has TRBV28 and TRBJ2-7; TRBD1 might be the D (5 bases). This CDR3 has 16 residues. Germline-derived CDR1 and CDR2 are MDHEN and SYDVKM. V was trimmed by 2 bases and J by 0 bases, leaving 14 bases between them. The CDR3 coding sequence is TGTGCCAGCAGTTTACTTGGGGCTGGCAGCTCCTACGAGCAGTACTTC. It specifies CASSLLGAGSSYEQYF.

This rearrangement joins TRBV5-1 to TRBJ2-1; 9 nucleotides line up with TRBD2. This CDR3 has 12 amino acids. Per the germline V gene, CDR1 is SGHRS and CDR2 is YFSETQ. The ends lost 3 bases at V and 10 bases at J; junction bases unmatched: 2. As DNA, the CDR3 is TGCGCCAGCAGCTGGACTAGCGTCGAGCAGTTCTTC. Amino acids: CASSWTSVEQFF.

This clonotype was picked up a small number of times. The V call is TRBV10-2, the J call TRBJ2-5, with a weak D call TRBD2 (6 bases). CDR1 and CDR2 from the germline V gene are WSHSY and SAAADI. The CDR3 runs 12 residues. V gave up 6 bases and J gave up 7 bases, with 12 bases separating them. CDR3 sequence (DNA): TGCGCCAGCAGAACGGAGGGTGGGACCCAGTACTTC. It encodes CASRTEGGTQYF.

V and J are TRBV14 and TRBJ2-5, with TRBD2 matching 7 bases. After removal of 1 base from V and 7 bases from J, the junction contained 3 bases not matched to a gene. The CDR3 is 13 residues long. CDR1 is SGHDN and CDR2 is FVKESK in the germline V gene. The CDR3 nucleotides read TGTGCCAGCAGCCAAGCCAGGGAGGGGACCCAGTACTTC. Protein: CASSQAREGTQYF.